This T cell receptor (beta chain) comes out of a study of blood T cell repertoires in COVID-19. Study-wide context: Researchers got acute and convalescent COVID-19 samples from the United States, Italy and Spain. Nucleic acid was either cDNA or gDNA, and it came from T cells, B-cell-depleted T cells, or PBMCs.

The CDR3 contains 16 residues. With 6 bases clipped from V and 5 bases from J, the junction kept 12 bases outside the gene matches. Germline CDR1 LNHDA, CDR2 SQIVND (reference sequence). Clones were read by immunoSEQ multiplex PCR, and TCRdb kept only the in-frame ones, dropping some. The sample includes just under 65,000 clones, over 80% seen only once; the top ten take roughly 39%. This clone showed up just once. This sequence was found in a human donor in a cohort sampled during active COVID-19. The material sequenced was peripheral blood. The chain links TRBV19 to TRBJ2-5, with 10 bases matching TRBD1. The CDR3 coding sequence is TGTGCCAGTAGCACCTACCCGGACAGGGGGTCGGAGACCCAGTACTTC. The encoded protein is CASSTYPDRGSETQYF.